This T cell receptor beta chain was obtained from a study of T cell repertoires in cytomegalovirus infection. At the level of the study: Based on public TCR beta signatures, there were indications of CMV infection and of a matching HLA type.

There are a few counts of this clonotype. As yet, its antigen is unknown. Via MiXCR, TCRdb re-called the reads, giving one row per CDR3 protein. Of approximately 140,000 distinct CDR3 sequences detected, about 6% appear once; the ten largest clones hold more than 15%. Study outcomes and limitations: The study identified carriers of CMV plus the relevant HLA from cumulative public TCR beta family frequency. Clonotype analysis showed dominance of the ex vivo response by HLA-C-restricted CMV-specific TCR beta clonotypes.

This TCR came from a human donor in good health (CMV status not recorded). Some clones in this sample may be carry-over from other donors' samples. Material: PBMCs.

Here the CDR3 DNA reads TGTGCCAGCAGCTGGAGCGGGGGGGCCCAAGATACGCAGTATTTT. Translation gives CASSWSGGAQDTQYF. The chain uses TRBV7-2 and TRBJ2-3, with 10 bases aligning to TRBD2. The CDR3 contains 15 residues. Germline CDR1 SGHTA, CDR2 FQGNSA. J was trimmed by 5 bases and V by 4 bases; bases with no gene match: 6.